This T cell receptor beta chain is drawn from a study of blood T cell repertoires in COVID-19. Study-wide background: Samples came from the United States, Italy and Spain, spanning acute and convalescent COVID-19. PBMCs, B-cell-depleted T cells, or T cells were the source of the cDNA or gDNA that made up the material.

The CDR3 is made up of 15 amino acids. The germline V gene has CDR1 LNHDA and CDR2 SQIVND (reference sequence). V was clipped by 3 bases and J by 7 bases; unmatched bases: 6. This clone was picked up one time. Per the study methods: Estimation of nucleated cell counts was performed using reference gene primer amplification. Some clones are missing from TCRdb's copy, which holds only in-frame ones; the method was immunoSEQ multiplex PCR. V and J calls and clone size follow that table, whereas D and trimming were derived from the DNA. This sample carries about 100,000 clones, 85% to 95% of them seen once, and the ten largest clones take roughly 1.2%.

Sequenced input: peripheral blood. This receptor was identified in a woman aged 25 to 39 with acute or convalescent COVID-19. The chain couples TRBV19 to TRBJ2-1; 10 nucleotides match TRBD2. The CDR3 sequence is CASSMSGRARNEQFF. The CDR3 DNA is TGTGCCAGTAGTATGAGCGGGAGGGCCAGGAATGAGCAGTTCTTC.